The clone carrying this T cell receptor (beta chain) turned up a few times. What it binds is unknown. Each CDR3 protein is one row after TCRdb ran MiXCR on the reads. The sample yields 300,000 or so distinct CDR3 sequences, more than 20% seen once. The data originate from a study of T cell repertoires in cytomegalovirus infection. Study as a whole: CMV epitopes, recently identified HLA-C-restricted and well-studied HLA-B-restricted, were used. CMV infection plus the matching HLA type was flagged by public TCR beta signatures. Study results and limitations: Carriers of CMV plus the relevant HLA were identified by cumulative public TCR beta family frequency. Dominating the ex vivo response were HLA-C-restricted CMV-specific TCR beta clonotypes.

Germline assignment: CDR1 LGHDT and CDR2 YNNKEL (reference sequence). The CDR3 runs 15 residues. V was pared by 4 bases and J by 5 bases, with 17 bases between. The chain carries TRBV3-1 and TRBJ2-5; no clear D. Sequencing was performed on cultured PBMCs, taken from culture after CMV antigen stimulation. The sequence came from a human donor in good health (CMV status not recorded). Some clones in this sample may be carry-over from other donors' samples. The CDR3 sequence is CASSRVRAVRETQYF. In DNA form, the CDR3 reads TGTGCCAGCAGCCGAGTTCGGGCAGTGAGGGAGACCCAGTACTTC.